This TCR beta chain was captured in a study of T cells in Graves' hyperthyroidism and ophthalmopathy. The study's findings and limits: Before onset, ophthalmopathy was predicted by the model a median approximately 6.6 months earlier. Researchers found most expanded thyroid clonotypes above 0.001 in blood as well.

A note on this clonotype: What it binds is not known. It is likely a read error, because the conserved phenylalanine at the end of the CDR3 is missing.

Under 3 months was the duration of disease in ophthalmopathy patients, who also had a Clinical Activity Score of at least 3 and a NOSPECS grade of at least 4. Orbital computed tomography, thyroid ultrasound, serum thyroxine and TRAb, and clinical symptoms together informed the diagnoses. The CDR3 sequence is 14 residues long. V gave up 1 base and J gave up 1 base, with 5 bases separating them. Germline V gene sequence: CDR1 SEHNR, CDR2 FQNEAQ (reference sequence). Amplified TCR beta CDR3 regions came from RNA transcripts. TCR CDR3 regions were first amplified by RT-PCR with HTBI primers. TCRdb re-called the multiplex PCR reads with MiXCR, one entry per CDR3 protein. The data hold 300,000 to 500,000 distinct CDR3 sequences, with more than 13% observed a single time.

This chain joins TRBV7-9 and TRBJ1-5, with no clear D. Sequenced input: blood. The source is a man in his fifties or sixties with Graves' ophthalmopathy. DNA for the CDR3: TGTGCCAGCAGCTTAGGGGTAAGCAATCAGCCCCAGCATCTT. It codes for CASSLGVSNQPQHL.